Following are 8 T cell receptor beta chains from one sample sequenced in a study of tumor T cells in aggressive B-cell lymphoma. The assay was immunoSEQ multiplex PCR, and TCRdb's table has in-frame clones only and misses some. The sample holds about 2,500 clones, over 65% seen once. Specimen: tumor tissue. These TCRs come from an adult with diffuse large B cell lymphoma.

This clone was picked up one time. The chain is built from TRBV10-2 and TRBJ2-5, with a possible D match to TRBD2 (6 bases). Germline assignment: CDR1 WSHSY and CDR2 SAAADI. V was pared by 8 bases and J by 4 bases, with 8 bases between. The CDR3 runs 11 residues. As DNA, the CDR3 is TGCGCCAGCGGGACTCCAGAGACCCAGTACTTC. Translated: CASGTPETQYF.

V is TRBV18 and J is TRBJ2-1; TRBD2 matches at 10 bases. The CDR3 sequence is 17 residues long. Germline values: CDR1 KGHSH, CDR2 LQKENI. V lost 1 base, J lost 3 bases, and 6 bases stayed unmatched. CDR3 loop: CASSPLPGTSDYNEQFF. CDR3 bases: TGTGCCAGCTCACCACTTCCAGGGACTAGCGACTACAATGAGCAGTTCTTC.

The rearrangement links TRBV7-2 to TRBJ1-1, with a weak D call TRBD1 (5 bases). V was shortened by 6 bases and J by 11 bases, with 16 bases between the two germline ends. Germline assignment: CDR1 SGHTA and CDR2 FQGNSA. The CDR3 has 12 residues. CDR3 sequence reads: CASSLGPNRAFF. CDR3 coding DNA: TGTGCCAGCAGTCTGGGGCCTAATCGGGCTTTCTTT.

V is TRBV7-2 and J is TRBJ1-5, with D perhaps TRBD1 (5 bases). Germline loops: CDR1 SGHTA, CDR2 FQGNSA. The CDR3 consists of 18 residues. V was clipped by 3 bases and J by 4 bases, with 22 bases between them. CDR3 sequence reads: CASSFGIRDRSTNQPQHF. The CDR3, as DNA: TGTGCCAGCAGCTTCGGAATAAGAGACAGAAGTACAAATCAGCCCCAGCATTTT.

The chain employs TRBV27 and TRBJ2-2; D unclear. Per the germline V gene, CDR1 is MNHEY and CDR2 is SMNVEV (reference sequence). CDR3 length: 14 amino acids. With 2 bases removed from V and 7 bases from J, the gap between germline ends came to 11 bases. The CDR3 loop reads CASSLTALSGELFF. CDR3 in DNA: TGTGCCAGCAGTTTAACCGCCCTGAGCGGGGAGCTGTTTTTT.

The CDR3 DNA follows: TGTGCCAGCAGCTTAGGGGCCCTCGGGGTCGGCGAGCAGTACTTC. Translation gives CASSLGALGVGEQYF. The chain combines TRBV7-8 with TRBJ2-7, with D tentatively TRBD2 (5 bases). Germline assignment: CDR1 SGHVS and CDR2 FQNEAQ. The CDR3 length is 15 residues. Trimming shortened V by 1 base and J by 6 bases, and 16 bases separated the two germline ends.

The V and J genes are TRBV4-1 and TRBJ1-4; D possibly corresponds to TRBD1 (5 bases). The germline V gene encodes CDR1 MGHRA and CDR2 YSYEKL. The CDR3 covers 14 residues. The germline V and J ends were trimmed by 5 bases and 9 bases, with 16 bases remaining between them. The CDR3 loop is CASSDSLLGQKLFF. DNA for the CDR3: TGCGCCAGCAGCGACAGCTTATTGGGGCAAAAACTGTTTTTT.

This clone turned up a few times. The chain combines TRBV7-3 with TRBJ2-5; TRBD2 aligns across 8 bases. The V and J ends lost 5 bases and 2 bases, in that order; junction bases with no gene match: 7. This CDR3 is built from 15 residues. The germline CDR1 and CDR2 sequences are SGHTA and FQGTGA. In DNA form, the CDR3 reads TGTGCCAGCAGCACGGGGGAGCGGGGGCAAGAGACCCAGTACTTC. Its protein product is CASSTGERGQETQYF.